Included here is one T cell receptor beta chain sequence, with context. The antigen remains unidentified. The data belong to a study of cytomegalovirus exposure and HLA in healthy donors. Study outcomes and limitations: The study carried out a later analysis of TCR beta sequences. It associated some 15,000 of them with specific HLA alleles at a false discovery rate of 0.05. Several V segments, TRBV6-2 and TRBV6-3 among them, could not be told apart and were dropped.

Per germline, CDR1 SGHAT and CDR2 FQNNGV. V dropped 1 base and J dropped 2; count of bases not matched to a gene: 10. This CDR3 is 18 amino acids long. With 60 Vbeta and 13 Jbeta primers, the PCR was carried out. Assay: immunoSEQ multiplex PCR; the TCRdb copy retains only in-frame clones and omits some. Among under 150,000 clones listed, about 78% were seen once. This TCR was sampled from a man in his fifties or sixties in good health and CMV-seronegative. Sequenced material: PBMCs. This chain uses TRBV11-2 with TRBJ2-5; 10 bases agree with TRBD2. CDR3 DNA: TGTGCCAGCAGCTTAGGGACTAGCGGAGGGTTGAGGCAAGAGACCCAGTACTTC. It translates to CASSLGTSGGLRQETQYF.